Reported below is one T cell receptor (beta chain). Antigen: not known. The sample comes from a study of T cells after yellow fever vaccination. The V gene's germline CDR1 is SEHNR and CDR2 FQNEAQ (reference sequence). Trimming removed 4 bases from V and 3 bases from J; junction bases left unmatched: 4. The length of the CDR3 is 15 residues. Each CDR3 protein is one row after TCRdb ran MiXCR on the 5' RACE reads. Of tens of thousands of distinct CDR3 sequences in the sample, 7.5% to 9% were seen once. Overall study results and limits: The CD4 and CD8 compartments had a small share of their clonotypes in common.

The sequencing here drew on CD8+ T cells sorted from PBMCs, taken on the day of the yellow fever booster vaccination. This TCR was recovered from a man aged 25 to 40 who received the YFV17D yellow fever vaccine. The chain couples TRBV7-9 to TRBJ2-2, with 8 bases fitting TRBD1. The CDR3 loop reads CASSSPDRDTGELFF. Written as DNA, the CDR3 is TGTGCCAGCAGCTCCCCGGACAGGGACACCGGGGAGCTGTTTTTT.